The source of this TCR beta chain is a study of cytomegalovirus exposure and HLA in healthy donors. General observations from the study: Per published reports, the classifier diagnosed cytomegalovirus status with high specificity and sensitivity.

The study ran its PCR with 60 Vbeta and 13 Jbeta primers. Under the authors' procedure: Roughly 11 million shared chains were among the roughly 78 million unique TCR beta chains that a later analysis counted. Measured with immunoSEQ multiplex PCR; TCRdb has only the in-frame clones, and not every one. V, J and clone size derive from that table, while D and trimming were established from the DNA sequence. The sample has nearly 70,000 clones, around 74% seen once; the top ten hold 8.5% to 14%. CDR3 length equals 11 residues. Germline CDR1 and CDR2: GTSNPN and SVGIG (reference sequence). The V and J ends lost 2 bases and 14 bases respectively, with 10 bases between them. With regard to this clone: Its cognate antigen is unknown.

The chain recombines TRBV30 with TRBJ1-6, with D possibly TRBD1 on 6 matching bases. Sequenced input: PBMCs. This TCR came from a woman in her fifties or sixties in good health and CMV-seropositive. This CDR3 is CAWSREGALHF. CDR3 bases: TGTGCCTGGAGTCGGGAGGGGGCCCTCCACTTT.